A selection of T cell receptor beta chains follows, all from one sample in a study of shared clonotypes between healthy human individuals. Libraries were prepared by immunoSEQ multiplex PCR; TCRdb keeps only in-frame clonotypes and omits some of them. The data contain around 700,000 clones, around 72% of them seen just once; the ten biggest clones take up around 1.6%. What was sequenced was memory CD4+ T cells sorted from blood. Receptors were obtained from a woman aged 25 to 39 in good health. Each CDR3 is given with its conserved first and last residue. D genes are given only for firm matches. A row's size may be missing; if present it is once, few, many or a size class.

v_call	clone_size	cdr3_length	d_call	j_call	cdr3_nt	cdr3_aa
TRBV6-1	-	14	TRBD2	TRBJ2-1	TGTGCCAGCAGAGGCGGGACTAGTACTCCGAAGCAGTTCTTC	CASRGGTSTPKQFF
TRBV5-4	-	15	TRBD2	TRBJ2-3	TGTGCCAGCAGCTTGGAAGCGGGAGCGAGAGATACGCAGTATTTT	CASSLEAGARDTQYF
TRBV9	-	15	-	TRBJ2-3	TGTGCCAGCAGCGTAGCGGGAGAACGCACAGATACGCAGTATTTT	CASSVAGERTDTQYF
TRBV28	-	12	-	TRBJ2-5	TGTGCCAGCAGTCCCCAGTGGGAGACCCAGTACTTC	CASSPQWETQYF
TRBV7-9	-	13	TRBD1	TRBJ2-2	TGTGCCAGCAGCAGACAGGGGGCCGGGGAGCTGTTTTTT	CASSRQGAGELFF
TRBV28	-	14	TRBD2	TRBJ2-7	TGTGCCAGCAGTTTAAGCGGGAGCTCCTACGAGCAGTACTTC	CASSLSGSSYEQYF
TRBV6-5	-	13	-	TRBJ1-1	TGTGCCAGCAGTTACTCAGGGATCACTGAAGCTTTCTTT	CASSYSGITEAFF
TRBV19	-	15	TRBD2	TRBJ2-3	TGTGCCAGTAGGAGGGTAGCGGGAGATATAGATACGCAGTATTTT	CASRRVAGDIDTQYF
TRBV18	-	15	-	TRBJ2-3	TGTGCCAGCTCGCGGGCCTTAGGGATGACAGATACGCAGTATTTT	CASSRALGMTDTQYF
TRBV18	-	13	-	TRBJ2-7	TGTGCCAGCTCACCTCTTTCAGACTACGAGCAGTACTTC	CASSPLSDYEQYF
TRBV27	-	15	TRBD1	TRBJ1-2	TGTGCCAGCACCCGAGGCTCACAGGGGAACTATGGCTACACCTTC	CASTRGSQGNYGYTF
TRBV7-3	-	13	-	TRBJ2-2	TGTGCCAGCAGCTTAAGGAACACCGGGGAGCTGTTTTTT	CASSLRNTGELFF
TRBV9	-	19	TRBD1	TRBJ2-5	TGTGCCAGCAGCGCCGGTCACCCCCCCGCGGACAGGGCCCAGGAGACCCAGTACTTC	CASSAGHPPADRAQETQYF
TRBV10-2	-	14	-	TRBJ2-1	TGCGCCAGCAGTGAGTTGAGCTCCTACAATGAGCAGTTCTTC	CASSELSSYNEQFF
TRBV28	-	15	TRBD1	TRBJ2-1	TGTGCCAGCAGTTACCCCGGGACAGTCAACAATGAGCAGTTCTTC	CASSYPGTVNNEQFF
TRBV7-2	few	16	-	TRBJ2-3	TGTGCCAGCAGCCCCGGTAGTAGTTTCACCACAGATACGCAGTATTTT	CASSPGSSFTTDTQYF
TRBV10-3	-	12	-	TRBJ2-2	TGTGCCATCAGTCCCACTACCGGGGAGCTGTTTTTT	CAISPTTGELFF
TRBV4-2	few	16	-	TRBJ2-3	TGTGCCAGCAGCCAGGGGCGGCCTTACTACACAGATACGCAGTATTTT	CASSQGRPYYTDTQYF
TRBV11-2	-	14	-	TRBJ2-7	TGTGCCAGCAGCTTAGAGGGCAGGGACTACGAGCAGTACTTC	CASSLEGRDYEQYF
TRBV7-8	-	16	TRBD2	TRBJ2-7	TGTGCCAGCAGCTCCTATGGGACTAGCGGGAGTTACGAGCAGTACTTC	CASSSYGTSGSYEQYF
TRBV18	-	22	-	TRBJ2-3	TGTGCCAGCTCACCACCGAGGTTAATCGTGCATGGCAGCTTGATTAGCACAGATACGCAGTATTTT	CASSPPRLIVHGSLISTDTQYF
TRBV27	-	12	-	TRBJ2-1	TGTGCCTCTACGAGGGGTGACAATGAGCAGTTCTTC	CASTRGDNEQFF
TRBV6-6	-	15	-	TRBJ2-7	TGTGCCAGCAGTTACTCGAACCTAGCCTCGGACGAGCAGTACTTC	CASSYSNLASDEQYF
TRBV29-1	-	13	-	TRBJ2-3	TGCAGCGTTGATGGACTACTTACAGATACGCAGTATTTT	CSVDGLLTDTQYF
TRBV19	-	14	TRBD1	TRBJ1-5	TGTGCCAGTACGACGACAGGGACCAATCAGCCCCAGCATTTT	CASTTTGTNQPQHF
TRBV18	few	14	TRBD1	TRBJ2-7	TGTGCCAGCTCCCCAGGGACAGGGGCCTACGAGCAGTACTTC	CASSPGTGAYEQYF
TRBV7-9	-	14	-	TRBJ1-2	TGTGCCAGCAGCTTAACGACAGCTACCTATGGCTACACCTTC	CASSLTTATYGYTF